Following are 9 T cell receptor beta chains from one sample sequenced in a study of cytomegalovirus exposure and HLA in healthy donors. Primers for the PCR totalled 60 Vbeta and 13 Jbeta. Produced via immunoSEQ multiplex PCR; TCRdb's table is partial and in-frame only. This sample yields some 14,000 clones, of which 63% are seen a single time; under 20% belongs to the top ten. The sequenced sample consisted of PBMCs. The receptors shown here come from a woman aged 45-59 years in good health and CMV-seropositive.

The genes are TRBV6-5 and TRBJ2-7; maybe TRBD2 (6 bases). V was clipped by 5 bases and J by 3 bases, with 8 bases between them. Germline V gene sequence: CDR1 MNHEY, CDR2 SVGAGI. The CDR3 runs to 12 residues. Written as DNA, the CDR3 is TGTGCCAGCAGTCTGGAGGGCTACGAGCAGTACTTC. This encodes CASSLEGYEQYF.

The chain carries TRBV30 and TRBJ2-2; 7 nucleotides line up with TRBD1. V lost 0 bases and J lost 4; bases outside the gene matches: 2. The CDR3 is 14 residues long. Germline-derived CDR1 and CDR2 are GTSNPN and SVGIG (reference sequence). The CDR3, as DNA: TGTGCCTGGAGTGTACACAGGGGCACCGGGGAGCTGTTTTTT. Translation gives CAWSVHRGTGELFF.

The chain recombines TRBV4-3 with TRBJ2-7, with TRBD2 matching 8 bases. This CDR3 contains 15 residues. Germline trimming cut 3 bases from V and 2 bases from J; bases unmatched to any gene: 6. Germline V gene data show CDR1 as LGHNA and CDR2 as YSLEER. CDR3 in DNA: TGCGCCAGCAGCCACTACCTAGCGGGTACCTACGAGCAGTACTTC. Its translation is CASSHYLAGTYEQYF.

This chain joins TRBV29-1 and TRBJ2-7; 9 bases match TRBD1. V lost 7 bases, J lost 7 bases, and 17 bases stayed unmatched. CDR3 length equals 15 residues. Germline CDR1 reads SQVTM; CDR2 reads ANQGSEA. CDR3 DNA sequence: TGCAGCGCCATCCCACAGGGGGCGCTGGGTTATGAGCAGTACTTC. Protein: CSAIPQGALGYEQYF.

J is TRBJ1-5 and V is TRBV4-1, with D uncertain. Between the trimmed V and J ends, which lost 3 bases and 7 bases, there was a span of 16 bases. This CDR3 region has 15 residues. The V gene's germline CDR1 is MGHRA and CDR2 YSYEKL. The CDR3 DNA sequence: TGCGCCAGCAGCCACGGGGTCCGGGTTGGGCAGCCCCAGCATTTT. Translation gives CASSHGVRVGQPQHF.

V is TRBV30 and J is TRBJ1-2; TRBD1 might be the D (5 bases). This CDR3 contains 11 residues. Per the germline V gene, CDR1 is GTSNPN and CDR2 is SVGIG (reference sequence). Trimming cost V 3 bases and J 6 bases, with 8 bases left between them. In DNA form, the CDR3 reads TGTGCCTGGAGCGGGGGGAATGGCTACACCTTC. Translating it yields CAWSGGNGYTF.

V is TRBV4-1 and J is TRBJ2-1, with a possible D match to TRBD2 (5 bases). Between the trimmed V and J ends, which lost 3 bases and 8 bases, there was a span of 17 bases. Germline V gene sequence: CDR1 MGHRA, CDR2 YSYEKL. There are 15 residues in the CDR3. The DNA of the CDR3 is TGCGCCAGCAGCCACTTACCGGACGGGGTGGATGAGCAGTTCTTC. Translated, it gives CASSHLPDGVDEQFF.

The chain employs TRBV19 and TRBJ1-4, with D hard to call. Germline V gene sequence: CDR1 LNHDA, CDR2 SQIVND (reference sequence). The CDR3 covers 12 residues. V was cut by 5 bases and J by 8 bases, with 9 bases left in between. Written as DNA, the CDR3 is TGTGCCAGTAGTCCCCCGGAGGAAAAACTGTTTTTT. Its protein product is CASSPPEEKLFF.

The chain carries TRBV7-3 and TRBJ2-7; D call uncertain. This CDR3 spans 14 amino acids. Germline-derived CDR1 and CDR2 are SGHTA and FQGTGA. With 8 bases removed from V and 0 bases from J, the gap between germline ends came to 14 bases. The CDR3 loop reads CASRPIRSSYEQYF. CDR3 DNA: TGTGCCAGCCGCCCAATAAGGAGCTCCTACGAGCAGTACTTC.